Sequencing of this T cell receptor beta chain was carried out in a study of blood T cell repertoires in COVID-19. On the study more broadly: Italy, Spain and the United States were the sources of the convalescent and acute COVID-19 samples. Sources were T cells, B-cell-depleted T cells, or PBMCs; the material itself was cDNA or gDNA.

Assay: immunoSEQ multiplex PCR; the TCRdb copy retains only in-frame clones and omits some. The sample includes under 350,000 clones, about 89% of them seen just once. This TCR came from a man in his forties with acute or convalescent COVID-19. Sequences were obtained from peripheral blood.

CDR3 coding DNA: TGCGCCAGCGGGGGGTCCAGGGTTTATGAGCAGTTCTTC. The encoded protein is CASGGSRVYEQFF. The chain has TRBV10-2 and TRBJ2-1; D might be TRBD2 (6 bases). Looked up from germline, CDR1 is WSHSY and CDR2 is SAAADI. The ends were cut back, 8 bases at V and 8 bases at J, with 16 bases in the middle. The CDR3 consists of 13 residues.